This T cell receptor (beta chain) was sequenced during a study of CD8 T cells in Susac syndrome. It was with random hexamers that roughly 0.45 to 1 ug RNA was reverse transcribed. MiXCR, run by TCRdb on the immunoSEQ multiplex PCR reads, gives a single entry per CDR3 protein. The profile shows around 140,000 distinct CDR3 sequences, roughly 94% of them singletons. The source is a human donor in good health. The specimen was CD4+ T cells from PBMCs.

The CDR3 DNA reads TGTGCCACCAGTGAGACAGGGGGCATTAATGAGCAGTTCTTC. Its translation: CATSETGGINEQFF. The chain combines TRBV24-1 with TRBJ2-1; 10 bases align to TRBD1. Germline V gene data show CDR1 as KGHDR and CDR2 as SFDVKD. The CDR3 is 14 amino acids. V lost 4 bases to trimming and J lost 7 bases; unmatched junction nucleotides: 3.